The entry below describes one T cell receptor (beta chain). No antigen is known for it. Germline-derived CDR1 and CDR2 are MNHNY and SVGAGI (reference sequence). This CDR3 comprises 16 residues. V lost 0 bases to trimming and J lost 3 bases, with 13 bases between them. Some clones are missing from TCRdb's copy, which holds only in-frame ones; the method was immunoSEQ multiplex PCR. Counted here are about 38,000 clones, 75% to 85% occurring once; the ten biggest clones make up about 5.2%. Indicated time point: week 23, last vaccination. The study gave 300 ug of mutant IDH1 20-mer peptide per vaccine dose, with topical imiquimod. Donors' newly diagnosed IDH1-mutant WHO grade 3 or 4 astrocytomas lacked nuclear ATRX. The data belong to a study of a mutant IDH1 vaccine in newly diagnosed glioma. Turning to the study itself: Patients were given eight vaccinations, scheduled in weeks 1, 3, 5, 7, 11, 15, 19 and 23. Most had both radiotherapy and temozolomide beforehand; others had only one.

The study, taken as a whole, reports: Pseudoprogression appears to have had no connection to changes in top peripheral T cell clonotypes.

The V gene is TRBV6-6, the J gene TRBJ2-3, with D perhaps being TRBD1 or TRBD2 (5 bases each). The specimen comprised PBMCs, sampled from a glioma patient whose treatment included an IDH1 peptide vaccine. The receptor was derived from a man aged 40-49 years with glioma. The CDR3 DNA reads TGTGCCAGCAGTTACTCACCCCGGGACGCAACAGATACGCAGTATTTT. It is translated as CASSYSPRDATDTQYF.